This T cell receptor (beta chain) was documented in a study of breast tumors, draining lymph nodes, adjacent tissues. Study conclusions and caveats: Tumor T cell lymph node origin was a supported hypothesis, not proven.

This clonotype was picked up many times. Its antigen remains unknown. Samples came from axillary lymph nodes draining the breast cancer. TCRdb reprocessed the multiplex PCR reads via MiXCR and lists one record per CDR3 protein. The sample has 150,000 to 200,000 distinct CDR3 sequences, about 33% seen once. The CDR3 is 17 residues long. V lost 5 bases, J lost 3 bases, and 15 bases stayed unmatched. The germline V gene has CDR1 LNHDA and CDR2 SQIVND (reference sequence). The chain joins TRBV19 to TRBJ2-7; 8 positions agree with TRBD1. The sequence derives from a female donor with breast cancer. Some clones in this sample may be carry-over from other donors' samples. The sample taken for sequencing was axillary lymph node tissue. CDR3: CASSPGAGGVLFYEQYF. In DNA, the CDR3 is TGTGCCAGTAGTCCCGGGGCAGGGGGCGTTCTTTTCTACGAGCAGTACTTC.